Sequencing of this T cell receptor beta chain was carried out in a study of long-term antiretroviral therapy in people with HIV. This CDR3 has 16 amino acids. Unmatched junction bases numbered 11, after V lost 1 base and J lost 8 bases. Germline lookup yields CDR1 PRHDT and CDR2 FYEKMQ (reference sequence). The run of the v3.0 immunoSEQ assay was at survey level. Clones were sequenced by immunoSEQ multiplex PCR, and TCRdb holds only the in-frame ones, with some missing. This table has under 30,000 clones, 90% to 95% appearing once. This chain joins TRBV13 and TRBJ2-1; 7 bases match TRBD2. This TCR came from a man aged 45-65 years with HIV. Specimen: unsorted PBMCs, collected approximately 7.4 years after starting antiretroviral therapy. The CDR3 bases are TGTGCCAGCAGCTTAGAAGGAGCGGGGCCGGAGGATGAGCAGTTCTTC. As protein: CASSLEGAGPEDEQFF. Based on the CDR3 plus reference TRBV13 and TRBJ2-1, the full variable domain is AAGVIQSPRHLIKEKRETATLKCYPIPRHDTVYWYQQGPGQDPQFLISFYEKMQSDKGSIPDRFSAQQFSDYHSELNMSSLELGDSALYFCASSLEGAGPEDEQFFGPGTRLTVL.